This T cell receptor beta chain was sequenced during a study of blood T cell repertoires in COVID-19. The CDR3 totals 12 residues. V shed 5 bases and J shed 7 bases, with 9 bases lying between them. The germline CDR1 and CDR2 sequences are MDHEN and SYDVKM. The table came from immunoSEQ multiplex PCR; TCRdb's copy has only in-frame clones and leaves some out. The repertoire has about 24,000 clones, about nine tenths of them found once; the top ten carry roughly 29%. The sample taken for sequencing was peripheral blood. This TCR was sampled from a woman between 65 and 79 years old with active COVID-19. This chain links TRBV28 with TRBJ1-5; D ambiguous. The CDR3 protein is CASSTSQQPQHF. CDR3 nucleotide sequence: TGTGCCAGCAGTACTTCCCAACAGCCCCAGCATTTT.